This TCR beta chain was identified in a study of blood T cell repertoires in COVID-19. Study context: Samples of COVID-19 (acute and convalescent) were obtained from the United States, Italy and Spain. Sample material is recorded as cDNA or gDNA derived from T cells, B-cell-depleted T cells, or PBMCs.

Source study methods: Researchers report that nucleated cell counts were estimated from reference gene primer amplification. The table came from immunoSEQ multiplex PCR; TCRdb's copy has only in-frame clones and leaves some out. V, J and clone size are taken as reported in that table, and D and trimming were inferred from the DNA itself. The table lists approximately 130,000 clones, approximately 85% of them singletons. From germline, CDR1 is MNHEY and CDR2 SVGAGI. This CDR3 has 13 amino acids. The V gene lost 6 bases and the J gene lost 4 bases, with 12 bases spanning the gap. The rearrangement joins TRBV6-5 to TRBJ1-2; possibly TRBD1 for D (5 bases). The sample comprised peripheral blood. The clonotype was recovered from a human donor in a cohort sampled during active COVID-19. The CDR3 loop reads CASRETVPYGYTF. The CDR3 DNA reads as TGTGCCAGCAGGGAGACAGTTCCCTATGGCTACACCTTC.